In this sample, the clone carrying this T cell receptor beta chain is medium-sized. The target antigen is unknown. The sample is drawn from a study of T cell repertoires in aging, cancer and after chemotherapy. Study-level background: Six age groups, ranging from 30 or younger to 70 or older, included the donors. Healthy donor repertoires were recorded over several months to years and showed clear clonal overlap. The whole study produced a dataset of around 8.4 million TCR reads.

General study findings and limits: Untreated cancer patients had significantly lower blood TCR diversity than age-matched healthy donors.

V trimming: 4 bases; J trimming: 3 bases; junction bases outside the gene matches: 8. Looked up from germline, CDR1 is MNHEY and CDR2 is SVGAGI. The CDR3 covers 17 residues. Multiplex touch-down PCR with TRB-A/B primers amplified rearranged V-D-J TRB sequences. TCRdb fed the multiplex PCR reads into MiXCR, producing one record per CDR3 protein. The sample includes some 6,700 distinct CDR3 sequences, about a third seen only once; the top ten take approximately 37%. Amplification of TCR beta used genomic DNA extracted from peripheral blood. The TCR originated in a human donor in good health. The sequenced sample was blood. V gene TRBV6-5 combines with J gene TRBJ2-1; TRBD2 agrees at 11 bases. For the CDR3, the DNA is TGTGCCAGCAGTTCCGGGACTAGCGGAGCCAGCTACAATGAGCAGTTCTTC. It yields the protein CASSSGTSGASYNEQFF.